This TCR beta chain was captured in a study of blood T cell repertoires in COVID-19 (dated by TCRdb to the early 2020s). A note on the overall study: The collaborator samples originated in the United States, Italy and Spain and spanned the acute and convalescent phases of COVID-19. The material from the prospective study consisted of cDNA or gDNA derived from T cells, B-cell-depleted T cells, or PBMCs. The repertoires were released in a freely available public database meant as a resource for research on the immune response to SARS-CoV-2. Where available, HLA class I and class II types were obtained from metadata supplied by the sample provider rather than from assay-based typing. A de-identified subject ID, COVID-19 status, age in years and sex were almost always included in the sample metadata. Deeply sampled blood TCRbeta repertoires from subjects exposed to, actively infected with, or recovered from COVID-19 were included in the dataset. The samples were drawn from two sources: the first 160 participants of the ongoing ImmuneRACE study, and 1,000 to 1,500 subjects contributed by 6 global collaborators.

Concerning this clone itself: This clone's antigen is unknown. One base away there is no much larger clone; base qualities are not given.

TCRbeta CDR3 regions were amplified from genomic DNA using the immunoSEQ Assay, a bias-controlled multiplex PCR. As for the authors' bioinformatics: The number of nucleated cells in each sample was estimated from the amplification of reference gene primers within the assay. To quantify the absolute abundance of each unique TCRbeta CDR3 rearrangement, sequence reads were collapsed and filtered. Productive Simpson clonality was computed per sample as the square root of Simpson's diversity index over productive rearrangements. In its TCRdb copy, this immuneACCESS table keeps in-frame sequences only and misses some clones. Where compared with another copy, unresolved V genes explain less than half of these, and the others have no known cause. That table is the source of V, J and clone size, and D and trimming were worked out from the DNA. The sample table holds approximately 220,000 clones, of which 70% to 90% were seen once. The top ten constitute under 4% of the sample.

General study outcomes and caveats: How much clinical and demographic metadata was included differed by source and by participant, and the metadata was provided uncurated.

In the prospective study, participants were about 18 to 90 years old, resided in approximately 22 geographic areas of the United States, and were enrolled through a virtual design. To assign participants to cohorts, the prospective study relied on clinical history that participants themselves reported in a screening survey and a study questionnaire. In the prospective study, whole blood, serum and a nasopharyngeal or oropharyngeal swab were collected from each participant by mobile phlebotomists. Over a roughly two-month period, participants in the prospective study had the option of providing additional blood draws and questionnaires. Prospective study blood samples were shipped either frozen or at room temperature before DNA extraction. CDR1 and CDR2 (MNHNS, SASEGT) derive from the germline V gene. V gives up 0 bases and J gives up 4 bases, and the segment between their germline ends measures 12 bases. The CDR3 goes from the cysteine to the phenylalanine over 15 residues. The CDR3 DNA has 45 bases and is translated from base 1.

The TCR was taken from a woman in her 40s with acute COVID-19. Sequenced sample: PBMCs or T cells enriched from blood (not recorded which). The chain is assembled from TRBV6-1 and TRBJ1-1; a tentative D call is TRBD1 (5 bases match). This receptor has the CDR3 CASSEARSGATEAFF. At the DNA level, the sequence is TGTGCCAGCAGTGAAGCGCGGAGCGGGGCCACTGAAGCTTTCTTT.